This TCR beta chain came from a study of Tregs in tolerant kidney transplant recipients. Study-wide background: The nonmyeloablative bone marrow transplants came from related graft donors, with transient mixed chimerism. Whole-study findings and limits: Activated donor B cell expansion appeared to reveal the most relevant donor-specific TCRbeta repertoire. The small number of patients limits these findings pending further validation.

A remark on this clone: The target antigen is unknown.

CD4+CD25+CD127- Tregs, CD4+CD25- non-Tregs, CD4 and CD8 cells were sorted. Assay: immunoSEQ multiplex PCR; the TCRdb copy retains only in-frame clones and omits some. The sample lists 50,000 to 75,000 clones; nearly 98% were seen once. The starting material was Tregs from blood, obtained before the transplant. The clonotype originates from a human donor who received a combined kidney and bone marrow transplant.

The CDR3 DNA reads as TGTGCCAGCAGTTTATTCCGCAGGGGAAATTCACCCCTCCACTTT. As protein: CASSLFRRGNSPLHF. This chain uses TRBV28 with TRBJ1-6; possible D gene TRBD1, 6 bases. The CDR3 runs 15 residues. Germline CDR1 reads MDHEN; CDR2 reads SYDVKM. Trimming left V 1 base short and J 7 bases short, with 11 bases between.